These 3 T cell receptor beta chains originate from one sample sequenced in a study of cytomegalovirus exposure and HLA in healthy donors. The PCR ran on 60 Vbeta and 13 Jbeta primers. Sequencing was performed with immunoSEQ multiplex PCR; in TCRdb, only in-frame clones are kept and a portion is missing. The repertoire consists of 76,000 or so clones, with about 69% occurring once and the leading ten covering about 16%. The sample was PBMCs. Every receptor here comes from a woman aged 35 to 49 in good health and CMV-seropositive.

This clone has a handful of counts. The CDR3 region has the DNA TGTGCCAGCAGTCTTGGGACAGGGGCCTACGAGCAGTACTTC. It is translated as CASSLGTGAYEQYF. The V gene is TRBV6-5, the J gene TRBJ2-7; TRBD1 matches at 10 bases. Germline V CDR1 and CDR2: MNHEY, SVGAGI. The CDR3 is 14 amino acids. J gave up 2 bases and V 5 bases, and 3 bases lay outside the gene matches.

There are a few counts of this clone. J is TRBJ2-7 and V is TRBV10-3, with 8 nucleotides matching TRBD1. The CDR3 extends over 15 amino acids. V lost 0 bases to trimming and J lost 7 bases; unmatched junction nucleotides: 8. The V gene's germline CDR1 is ENHRY and CDR2 SYGVKD. CDR3 amino acids: CAISESGQAEPEQYF. The CDR3 bases are TGTGCCATCAGTGAGTCGGGACAGGCCGAACCAGAGCAGTACTTC.

J is TRBJ2-7 and V is TRBV4-1, with D hard to call. The V gene's germline CDR1 is MGHRA and CDR2 YSYEKL. Deletions cut 1 base from V and 1 base from J, with 11 bases between. This CDR3 spans 15 amino acids. This chain's CDR3 is CASSQAAQQSYEQYF. The CDR3 DNA reads TGCGCCAGCAGCCAAGCCGCACAACAGTCCTACGAGCAGTACTTC.